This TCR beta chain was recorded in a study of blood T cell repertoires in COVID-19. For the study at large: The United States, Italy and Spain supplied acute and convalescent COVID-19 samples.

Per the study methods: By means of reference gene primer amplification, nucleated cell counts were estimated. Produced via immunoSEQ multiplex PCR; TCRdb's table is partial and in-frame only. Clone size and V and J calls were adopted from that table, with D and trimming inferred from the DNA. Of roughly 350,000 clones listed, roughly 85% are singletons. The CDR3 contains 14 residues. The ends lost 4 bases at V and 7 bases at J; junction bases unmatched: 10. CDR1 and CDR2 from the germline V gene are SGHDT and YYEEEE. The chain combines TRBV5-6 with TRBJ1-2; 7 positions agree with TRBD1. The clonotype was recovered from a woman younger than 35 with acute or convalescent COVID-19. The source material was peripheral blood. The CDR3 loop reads CASSQRGGMTGYTF. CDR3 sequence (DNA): TGTGCCAGCAGCCAACGAGGGGGCATGACTGGCTACACCTTC.